A selection of T cell receptor beta chains follows, all from one sample in a study of blood T cell repertoires in COVID-19. The assay was immunoSEQ multiplex PCR, and TCRdb's table has in-frame clones only and misses some. Of tens of thousands of clones detected, roughly 73% appear once; the ten largest clones hold around 20%. Sequenced: peripheral blood. The receptors shown here come from a human donor in a cohort sampled during active or convalescent COVID-19. CDR3s include the opening cysteine and the closing phenylalanine or tryptophan. Each record gives: J gene, V gene, D gene, clone size, CDR3 DNA, CDR3 protein. A D gene is named only where the DNA matches it firmly. Clone size is given for some rows only: seen once, a few or many times, or a class if the clone is expanded.

TRBJ2-6	TRBV12-2	-	-	TGTGCAAGTCGCTTAACAGTGGAGCGCCAGGGGTTGGGTTGTGGGGCCAACGTCCTGACTTTC	CASRLTVERQGLGCGANVLTF
TRBJ2-6	TRBV28	-	-	TGTGCCAGCGGGAACACAGGGACCGGGGCCAACGTCCTGACTTTC	CASGNTGTGANVLTF
TRBJ2-3	TRBV7-9	TRBD1	-	TGTGCCAGCAGCGCTGACAGGGGCCCCGGCGCGCAGTATTTT	CASSADRGPGAQYF
TRBJ2-5	TRBV15	TRBD1	once	TGTGCCACCAGCACCCGACAGGGCCAAGAGACCCAGTACTTC	CATSTRQGQETQYF
TRBJ2-2	TRBV27	-	-	TGTGCCAGCAGTTCAAATGGCCCAGGGGAGCTGTTTTTT	CASSSNGPGELFF
TRBJ1-2	TRBV6-1	TRBD1	-	TGTGCCAGCAGTCCGACAGGGGACTATGGCTACACCTTC	CASSPTGDYGYTF
TRBJ2-5	TRBV7-2	TRBD2	-	TGTGCCAGCAGCTCGACTAGCGGGGGGAGGCGAGAGACCCAGTACTTC	CASSSTSGGRRETQYF
TRBJ1-2	TRBV20-1	-	-	TGCAGTGCTAGTCCGAGTGCTCTGGCTAACTATGGCTACACCTTC	CSASPSALANYGYTF
TRBJ2-3	TRBV15	TRBD1	-	TGTGCCACCAGCAGAGCTCCTAGACAGGGGCTCACAGATACGCAGTATTTT	CATSRAPRQGLTDTQYF
TRBJ1-1	TRBV14	-	once	TGTGCCAGCAGCCCTCACTTCGGGGGGACTGAAGCTTTCTTT	CASSPHFGGTEAFF
TRBJ1-2	TRBV6-5	-	-	TGTGCCAGCAGCCAACAGAGCCACTATGGCTACACCTTC	CASSQQSHYGYTF
TRBJ1-2	TRBV4-2	-	-	TGTGCCAGCAGCCAAGGAGCAGGGCTCTATGGCTACACCTTC	CASSQGAGLYGYTF
TRBJ1-1	TRBV18	TRBD1	-	TGTGCCAGCTCACCACAGACAGGGATGAACACTGAAGCTTTCTTT	CASSPQTGMNTEAFF
TRBJ2-5	TRBV27	-	-	TGTGCCAGCAGTTCTTTCAGGGGACGGGAGACCCAGTACTTC	CASSSFRGRETQYF
TRBJ2-3	TRBV7-2	-	many	TGTGCCAGCAGCTTAGTTTGGGGCTCCACAGATACGCAGTATTTT	CASSLVWGSTDTQYF
TRBJ1-1	TRBV3-1/TRBV3-2	-	-	TGTGCCAGCAGCCAAGGAGGGATCGAAGCTTTCTTT	CASSQGGIEAFF
TRBJ1-1	TRBV30	-	-	TGTGCCTGGAGTCGAGCTGGTGGAGCTTTCTTT	CAWSRAGGAFF
TRBJ2-7	TRBV5-4	TRBD2	-	TGTGCCAGCAGCATCGTCGGGACTAGCGGGGCTGTGAGGCAGTACTTC	CASSIVGTSGAVRQYF
TRBJ2-3	TRBV19	TRBD2	-	TGTGCCAGTAGCCCAGCGGGGGGGCGCACAGATACGCAGTATTTT	CASSPAGGRTDTQYF
TRBJ1-5	TRBV2	TRBD1	-	TGTGCCAGCAGTGAAACGGTCCAGGGGGCGACCGATCAGCCCCAGCATTTT	CASSETVQGATDQPQHF
TRBJ2-1	TRBV28	TRBD2	once	TGTGCCAGCAGCATGGGCGAGGGACTAGCGGGATACTCCTACAATGAGCAGTTCTTC	CASSMGEGLAGYSYNEQFF
TRBJ2-3	TRBV6-5	TRBD2	-	TGTGCCACCAAACTAGCGGCTGAGCCAGATACGCAGTATTTT	CATKLAAEPDTQYF
TRBJ1-4	TRBV27	-	once	TGTGCCAGCAGGCATGAGGGTGAAAAACTGTTTTTT	CASRHEGEKLFF
TRBJ2-1	TRBV10-1	TRBD2	once	TGCGCCAGCAGTTTAGCGGGAGGGCCACGTAAATACAATGAGCAGTTCTTC	CASSLAGGPRKYNEQFF
TRBJ2-7	TRBV4-3	TRBD2	-	TGCGCCAGCAGCCCGACTAGCGGGAGCGACGAGCAGTACTTC	CASSPTSGSDEQYF
TRBJ1-3	TRBV6-2/TRBV6-3	-	once	TGTGCCAGCAGTTACGCTACGACGCACGGTACAGGGCCAAACACCATATATTTT	CASSYATTHGTGPNTIYF
TRBJ1-1	TRBV27	-	-	TGTGCCAGCAGTTTCGTCAGGGGAACTGAAGCTTTCTTT	CASSFVRGTEAFF
TRBJ2-2	TRBV2	-	-	TGTGCCAGCAGTGTTGGGCGGAACACCGGGGAGCTGTTTTTT	CASSVGRNTGELFF
TRBJ2-3	TRBV5-1	TRBD2	-	TGCGCCAGCAGCCAGGTAGCGGGGGGGCTTACAGATACGCAGTATTTT	CASSQVAGGLTDTQYF
TRBJ1-3	TRBV7-9	-	-	TGTGCCACTTCCTGGAGGAACACCATATATTTT	CATSWRNTIYF
TRBJ1-2	TRBV12-3/TRBV12-4	TRBD1	-	TGTGCCAGCCGGGACAGGGTTAGCGGCTACACCTTC	CASRDRVSGYTF
TRBJ1-6	TRBV7-9	-	-	TGTGCCAGCAGCTTATCGGCTCAGGGTTCACCCCTCCACTTT	CASSLSAQGSPLHF
TRBJ2-5	TRBV24-1	TRBD1	-	TGTGCCACCTCCGACAGGGGGCAAGGTAGAGAGACCCAGTACTTC	CATSDRGQGRETQYF
TRBJ2-3	TRBV7-9	TRBD2	-	TGTGCCAGCAGCTCCCAGCGGGGGATCACAGATACGCAGTATTTT	CASSSQRGITDTQYF
TRBJ1-5	TRBV29-1	-	few	TGCAGCGTTTCTACAGATGGTCAGCCCCAGCATTTT	CSVSTDGQPQHF
TRBJ2-3	TRBV10-1	-	-	TGCGCCAGGCCGTTCCAAGCGCTCCTAGAGTATTTT	CARPFQALLEYF
TRBJ1-1	TRBV30	-	few	TGTGCCTGGACGCGGGCGGTGAGCACTGAAGCTTTCTTT	CAWTRAVSTEAFF
TRBJ1-2	TRBV2	TRBD1	-	TGTGCCAGCAGTGACAGGGGGATAACCAATGGCTACACCTTC	CASSDRGITNGYTF
TRBJ2-5	TRBV5-1	TRBD2	-	TGCGCCAGCAGCTCCCCCGTTAATTGGGCGGGAGTGGGGGAGACCCAGTACTTC	CASSSPVNWAGVGETQYF
TRBJ1-5	TRBV6-1	TRBD1	-	TGTGCCAGCAGTGAAGGTTGGACAGGCTATAGCAATCAGCCCCAGCATTTT	CASSEGWTGYSNQPQHF
TRBJ1-3	TRBV7-9	TRBD1	-	TGTGCCAGCAGCCTACTCTTGGGACAGGGGGGAAACACCATATATTTT	CASSLLLGQGGNTIYF
TRBJ2-7	TRBV6-5	TRBD2	-	TGTGCCAGCGCCCATCGTACGGGAGGTCTCTACGAGCAGTACTTC	CASAHRTGGLYEQYF
TRBJ1-1	TRBV3-1/TRBV3-2	-	-	TGTGCCAGCAGCCTCCGGGGCACTGAAGCTTTCTTT	CASSLRGTEAFF
TRBJ1-4	TRBV6-5	TRBD1	-	TGTGCCAGCAGGTTACAGGGGGCTAGGGAAAAACTGTTTTTT	CASRLQGAREKLFF
TRBJ1-1	TRBV12-3/TRBV12-4	-	-	TGTGCCAGCATCTCCGGGATCCAGGCTGAAGCTTTCTTT	CASISGIQAEAFF